The T cell receptor beta chain described here comes from a study of early T cells in non-severe SARS-CoV-2 infection (dated by TCRdb to about 2021). Regarding the study in general: Because TCR sequencing relied on bulk RNA taken from unsorted whole blood, pairing of alpha and beta chains was not possible. What the study reported, not specific to this receptor: Matching against VDJdb was skewed toward anti-spike CD8 responses, likely underestimated virus-specific expansions, and missed private and CD4 specificities.

Libraries were constructed by 5' RACE. TCRdb shows the sequencer as NextSeq 500. Unique molecular identifiers were attached to individual cDNA molecules in the TCR library protocol so that sequencing error and PCR bias could be corrected. Both TCR alpha and beta chains were sequenced, and tight co-correlation was observed between alpha and beta sequence abundances in each sample. Under the source paper's analysis protocol: Decombinator V4 was used to perform V gene, J gene and CDR3 annotation of TCR sequences. TCRs were defined as expanded if a significant change between any two time points was detected under a Poisson model with p below 0.0001. TCR abundances were normalised to the total number of TCRs sequenced per sample and expressed as counts per million. TRAV1-2 paired with TRAJ12, TRAJ20 or TRAJ33 defined MAIT TCRs, while TRAV10 paired with TRAJ18 defined iNKT TCRs. VDJdb, accessed 1 November 2021, was searched for CMV, EBV and SARS-CoV-2 annotated TCRs, with TCRs annotated for multiple antigens excluded. TCRdb reworked the public reads: Q25 trimming with fastp, MiXCR clone assembly, productive beta chains retained. A single entry per CDR3 protein holds the most common genes and DNA from its merged rows. For this entry, the V and J calls and clone size follow TCRdb and not the study's own pipeline. The sample table lists 60,000 or so distinct CDR3 sequences, around 12% of them with a count of one. Roughly 4.2% of the sample belongs to the ten largest clones.

The study was a case-control design nested within a healthcare worker cohort in London, UK, with weekly nasopharyngeal swab PCR tests and blood sampling. Healthcare workers were recruited during the week of the UK lockdown, between 23 and 31 March 2020, and followed weekly for up to about 15 weeks. A remark on this clonotype: Its antigen is not yet known. Base qualities were left out, and no much larger clone turns up one base away.

A distance of 12 bases separates the germline ends of V and J, which lose 7 bases and 0 bases respectively. From the cysteine through the phenylalanine, the CDR3 covers 14 amino acids. Left in the record is the CDR3 DNA by itself, 42 bases read in frame from the first base. In the germline V gene, CDR1 corresponds to SGHAT and CDR2 to FQNNGV. This TCR was recovered from an adult who was a healthcare worker with PCR-confirmed SARS-CoV-2 infection or an uninfected control (not recorded which). Sequenced sample: whole blood. Rearrangement joined TRBV11-2 to TRBJ1-2; the D gene is not confidently resolved. The CDR3 protein sequence reads: CASTPSRANYGYTF. The nucleotides are TGTGCCAGCACCCCCTCCCGAGCTAACTATGGCTACACCTTC.